This T cell receptor (beta chain) was sequenced for a study of blood T cell repertoires in COVID-19. Overall study context: From T cells, B-cell-depleted T cells, or PBMCs came the material, which was cDNA or gDNA.

Trimming shortened V by 5 bases and J by 5 bases, and 9 bases separated the two germline ends. The CDR3 runs 12 residues. Germline V lookup: CDR1 MNHEY, CDR2 SVGAGI. Profiling relied on immunoSEQ multiplex PCR, and the TCRdb table lists in-frame clones only, not all of them. This table has about 190,000 clones, approximately 91% appearing once. The receptor comes from a man aged 25-40 years with acute or convalescent COVID-19. J is TRBJ2-5 and V is TRBV6-5, with a weak D call TRBD2 (5 bases). Material for sequencing was peripheral blood. CDR3 residues: CASSRRGETQYF. CDR3 in DNA: TGTGCCAGCAGTAGGAGAGGGGAGACCCAGTACTTC.